This T cell receptor beta chain was retrieved from a study of T cell responses to AZD1222 COVID-19 vaccine. Study summary: Some second doses came at about 4 weeks and others at about 12 weeks; these were pooled. Study results and limitations: Reportedly, nearly half the spike-specific TCRs target unmutated variant regions. Just six AZD1222 recipients tested seropositive at baseline. It should be noted that donors were predominantly white British and more often female, and clonal diversity was possibly underestimated.

On this clone: Antigen specificity is unknown.

Sequencing used immunoSEQ multiplex PCR; TCRdb keeps in-frame clones, though not all of them. Among more than 140,000 clones, around 89% were seen once, and the ten largest hold around 2.1%. Trimming pared 3 bases from V and 2 bases from J, leaving 11 bases between. The CDR3 has 14 residues. CDR1 is MDHEN, CDR2 SYDVKM, per germline. The chain is built from TRBV28 and TRBJ2-7; D possibly matches TRBD1 or TRBD2 (5 bases each). The sample here was peripheral blood, taken on day 0 of AZD1222 vaccination. The receptor comes from an adult in good health. In DNA, the CDR3 is TGTGCCAGCAGTTTTTCCCGGGGACCCTACGAGCAGTACTTC. It translates to CASSFSRGPYEQYF.